These 5 T cell receptor beta chains came from one sample sequenced in a study of T cells in Graves' hyperthyroidism and ophthalmopathy. Researchers took RNA transcripts and amplified the TCR beta CDR3 regions from them. The TCR CDR3 was amplified in a first-round RT-PCR using the HTBI primer set. TCRdb re-analysed the multiplex PCR reads in MiXCR, keeping a single row per CDR3 protein. Seen here are approximately 590,000 distinct CDR3 sequences, approximately 14% observed once, and the top ten hold roughly 6.6%. The sequenced sample consisted of blood. The receptor set was obtained from a woman aged 25-40 years with Graves' hyperthyroidism.

A remark on this clonotype: A read error may produce the germline difference seen at one junction end. The genes are TRBV6-5 and TRBJ1-5; D is ambiguous. The germline V gene has CDR1 MNHEY and CDR2 SVGAGI. This CDR3 has 11 amino acids. The CDR3 DNA sequence: TGTGCCGGCAGTTACTCTTGGCCCCAGCATTTT. Its protein product is CAGSYSWPQHF.

This clonotype was detected ten times or more. The rearrangement joins TRBV30 to TRBJ2-7, with a possible D match to TRBD1 (5 bases). V was cut by 3 bases and J by 6 bases, with 15 bases left in between. The CDR3 totals 13 residues. CDR1 and CDR2 from the germline V gene are GTSNPN and SVGIG (reference sequence). In nucleotides, the CDR3 is TGTGCCTGGAGCGGGCAGGGAACGGGCGAGCAGTACTTC. This codes for CAWSGQGTGEQYF.

This clonotype was seen many times. The chain recombines TRBV20-1 with TRBJ2-1; 13 bases align to TRBD2. After removal of 7 bases from V and 8 bases from J, the junction contained 11 bases not matched to a gene. The CDR3 covers 15 residues. The germline CDR1 and CDR2 sequences are DFQATT and SNEGSKA (reference sequence). The CDR3 DNA follows: TGCAGTGTCCTACACGGGACTAGCGGGACGCATGAGCAGTTCTTC. Its protein product is CSVLHGTSGTHEQFF.

Details on this clonotype: This could be a read error, since a much larger clone is one nucleotide away. The CDR3: CTSSLGGGSYGYTF. Here the CDR3 DNA reads TGTACCAGCAGTTTAGGTGGCGGGAGCTATGGCTACACCTTC. The chain couples TRBV12-3 or TRBV12-4 to TRBJ1-2; D ambiguous. The CDR3 totals 14 residues.

Comment on this clonotype: A read error may explain this, as a much larger clone is one base away. This sequence joins TRBV5-1 and TRBJ2-7; D unresolved. Germline CDR1 and CDR2: SGHRS and YFSETQ. V lost 0 bases and J lost 1, with 8 bases in between. The CDR3 is 14 residues long. The CDR3, as DNA: TGCGCCAGCAGCTTGGGGGAAGCTTCCTACGAGCAGTACTTC. This encodes CASSLGEASYEQYF.